The 8 T cell receptor beta chains in this list originate from one sample, sequenced in a study of neoadjuvant nivolumab and ipilimumab in lung cancer (dated by TCRdb to the early 2020s). To prepare the library, the immunoSEQ multiplex PCR assay was applied. In its TCRdb copy, this immuneACCESS table keeps in-frame sequences only and misses some clones. Where compared with another copy, unresolved V genes explain less than half of these, and the others have no known cause. The sample table records under 50,000 clones; roughly 89% of these occur just once. The top ten constitute roughly 3.7% of the sample. The label giving this sample's time point can be read as: pretherapy, before neoadjuvant immune checkpoint inhibitors. Sequencing was performed on blood, taken before neoadjuvant nivolumab, alone or with ipilimumab. The receptors here all came from an adult with non-small cell lung cancer. Some clones in this sample may be carry-over from other donors' samples.

The rearrangement uses TRBV7-6 and TRBJ1-1; tentative D call: TRBD1 (5 bases). The CDR3 spans 14 residues. Germline V gives CDR1 SGHVS, CDR2 FNYEAQ. The V end was cut by 0 bases, the J end by 4 bases, with 9 bases between. CDR3 sequence reads: CASSLAGGGTEAFF. The CDR3 nucleotides read TGTGCCAGCAGCTTAGCTGGGGGGGGCACTGAAGCTTTCTTT.

The CDR3 loop reads CASSGGWTGPGGYTF. The CDR3 bases are TGTGCCAGCAGCGGGGGATGGACAGGACCGGGTGGCTACACCTTC. The gene calls are TRBV7-9 and TRBJ1-2; the match to TRBD1 covers 7 bases. Germline CDR1 reads SEHNR; CDR2 reads FQNEAQ (reference sequence). CDR3 length equals 15 residues. V lost 5 bases to trimming and J lost 7 bases; unmatched junction nucleotides: 13.

V usage is TRBV9 and J usage is TRBJ2-5, with D perhaps being TRBD1 or TRBD2 (6 bases each). CDR3 length: 19 amino acids. Germline V gene lookup returns CDR1 SGDLS and CDR2 YYNGEE. Trimming took 2 bases from V and 2 from J, leaving 25 bases between them. The CDR3 DNA reads TGTGCCAGCAGCGTCAAGGGGGTTCAGCTTGGGGGGATTCAAGAGACCCAGTACTTC. Amino acid sequence: CASSVKGVQLGGIQETQYF.

V and J are TRBV4-3 and TRBJ2-2; maybe TRBD2 (5 bases). The CDR3 loop spans 14 amino acids. V was shortened by 6 bases and J by 6 bases, with 14 bases between the two germline ends. The V gene's germline CDR1 is LGHNA and CDR2 YSLEER. DNA of the CDR3: TGCGCCAGCAGTAGACTGGGAGAATCCGGGGAGCTGTTTTTT. Its protein product is CASSRLGESGELFF.

V usage is TRBV6-5 and J usage is TRBJ2-1; D perhaps matches TRBD1 (6 bases). This CDR3 spans 15 amino acids. V gave up 4 bases and J gave up 12 bases, with 22 bases separating them. Germline V gene lookup returns CDR1 MNHEY and CDR2 SVGAGI. The CDR3 is CASSSDRPRITGQFF. The DNA for the CDR3 is TGTGCCAGCAGTTCGGACAGACCCCGGATCACAGGGCAGTTCTTC.

V gene TRBV15 combines with J gene TRBJ2-7; 7 bases are shared with TRBD1. The CDR3 runs 16 residues. The germline gives CDR1 LNHNV, CDR2 YYDKDF (reference sequence). V lost 1 base to trimming and J lost 0 bases; unmatched junction nucleotides: 6. The CDR3: CATSRVEGDSSYEQYF. The CDR3 bases are TGTGCCACCAGCAGAGTCGAGGGGGACAGCTCCTACGAGCAGTACTTC.

The CDR3 DNA follows: TGTGCCAGCAGTTCCGGCTCGAGCTCTGGGGCCAACGTCCTGACTTTC. Residues: CASSSGSSSGANVLTF. The J gene is TRBJ2-6, the V gene TRBV6-5, with D unclear. Per the germline V gene, CDR1 is MNHEY and CDR2 is SVGAGI. This CDR3 contains 16 residues. V shed 4 bases and J shed 0 bases, with 10 bases lying between them.

The rearrangement uses TRBV5-1 and TRBJ2-3; D ambiguous. Per germline, CDR1 SGHRS and CDR2 YFSETQ. V dropped 4 bases and J dropped 0 bases, with 12 bases sitting between them. The CDR3 is made up of 15 amino acids. This CDR3 reads CASSPADPSTDTQYF. CDR3 DNA sequence: TGCGCCAGCAGCCCGGCGGACCCTAGCACAGATACGCAGTATTTT.